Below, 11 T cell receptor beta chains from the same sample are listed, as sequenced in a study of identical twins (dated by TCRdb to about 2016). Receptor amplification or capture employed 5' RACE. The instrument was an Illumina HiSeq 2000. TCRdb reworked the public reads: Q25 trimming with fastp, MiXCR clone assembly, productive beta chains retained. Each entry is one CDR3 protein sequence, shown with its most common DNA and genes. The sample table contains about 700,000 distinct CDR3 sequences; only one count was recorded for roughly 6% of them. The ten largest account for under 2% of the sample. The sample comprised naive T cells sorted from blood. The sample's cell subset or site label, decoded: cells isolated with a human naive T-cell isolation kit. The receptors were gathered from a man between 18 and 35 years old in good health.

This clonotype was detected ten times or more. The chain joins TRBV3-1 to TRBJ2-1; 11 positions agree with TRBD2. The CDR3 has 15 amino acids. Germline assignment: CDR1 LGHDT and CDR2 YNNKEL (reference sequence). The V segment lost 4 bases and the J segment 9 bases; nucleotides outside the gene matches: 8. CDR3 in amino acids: CASSPQGLAEAEQFF. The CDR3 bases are TGTGCCAGCAGCCCTCAGGGACTAGCGGAGGCTGAGCAGTTCTTC.

The CDR3 reads CASSRGRAVDNEQFF. DNA of the CDR3: TGTGCCAGCAGTCGGGGCAGGGCTGTGGACAATGAGCAGTTCTTC. The V call is TRBV7-3, the J call TRBJ2-1; D assignment may be TRBD1 or TRBD2 (5 bases each). Germline V gives CDR1 SGHTA, CDR2 FQGTGA. With 6 bases removed from V and 5 bases from J, the gap between germline ends came to 17 bases. The CDR3 loop spans 15 amino acids.

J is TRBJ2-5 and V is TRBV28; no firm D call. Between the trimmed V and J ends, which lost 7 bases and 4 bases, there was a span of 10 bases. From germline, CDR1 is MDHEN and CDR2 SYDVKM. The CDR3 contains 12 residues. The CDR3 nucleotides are TGTGCCAGCACTAGGGAAAGAGAGACCCAGTACTTC. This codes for CASTRERETQYF.

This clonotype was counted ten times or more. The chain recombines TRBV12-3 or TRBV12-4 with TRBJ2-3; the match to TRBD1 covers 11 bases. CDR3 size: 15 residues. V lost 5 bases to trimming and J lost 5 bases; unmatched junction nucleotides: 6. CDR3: CASSHPGQGVDTQYF. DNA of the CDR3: TGTGCCAGCAGTCACCCGGGACAGGGGGTAGATACGCAGTATTTT.

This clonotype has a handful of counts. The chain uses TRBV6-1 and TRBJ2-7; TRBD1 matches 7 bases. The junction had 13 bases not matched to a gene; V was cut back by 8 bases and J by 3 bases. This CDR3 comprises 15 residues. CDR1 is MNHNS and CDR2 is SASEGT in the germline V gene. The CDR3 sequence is CASWGNRGEGYEQYF. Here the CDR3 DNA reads TGTGCCAGCTGGGGGAACAGGGGCGAAGGCTACGAGCAGTACTTC.

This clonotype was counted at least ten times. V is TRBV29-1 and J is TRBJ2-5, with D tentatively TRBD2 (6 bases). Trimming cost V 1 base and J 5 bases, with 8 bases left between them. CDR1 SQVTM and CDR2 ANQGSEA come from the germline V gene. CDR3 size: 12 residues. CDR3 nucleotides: TGCAGCGTTGAAGGGCTAGCGGAGACCCAGTACTTC. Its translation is CSVEGLAETQYF.

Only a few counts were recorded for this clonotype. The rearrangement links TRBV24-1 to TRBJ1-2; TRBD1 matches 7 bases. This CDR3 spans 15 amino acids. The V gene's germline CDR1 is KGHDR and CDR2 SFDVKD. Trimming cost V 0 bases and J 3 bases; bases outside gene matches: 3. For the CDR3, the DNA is TGTGCCACCAGTGATTTGCAGGGGGGTTACTATGGCTACACCTTC. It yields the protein CATSDLQGGYYGYTF.

This chain's CDR3 is CSADLAGVRRQQFF. CDR3 nucleotides: TGCAGTGCTGACCTAGCGGGAGTCCGTCGCCAGCAGTTCTTC. The chain couples TRBV20-1 to TRBJ2-1; 10 bases align to TRBD2. Germline trimming cut 5 bases from V and 11 bases from J; bases unmatched to any gene: 12. The CDR3 is 14 residues long. Germline CDR1 and CDR2: DFQATT and SNEGSKA (reference sequence).

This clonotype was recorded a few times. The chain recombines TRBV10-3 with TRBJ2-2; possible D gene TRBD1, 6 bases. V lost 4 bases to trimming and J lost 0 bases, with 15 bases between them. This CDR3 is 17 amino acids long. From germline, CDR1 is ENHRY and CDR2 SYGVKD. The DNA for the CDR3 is TGTGCCATCAGTGCGACAGGCTCCACAACGAACACCGGGGAGCTGTTTTTT. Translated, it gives CAISATGSTTNTGELFF.

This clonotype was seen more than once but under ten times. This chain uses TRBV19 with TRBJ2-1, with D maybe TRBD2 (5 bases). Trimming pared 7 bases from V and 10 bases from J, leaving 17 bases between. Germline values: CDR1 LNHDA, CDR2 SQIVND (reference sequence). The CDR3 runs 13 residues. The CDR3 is CASIGLGGWEQFF. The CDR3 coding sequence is TGTGCCAGTATAGGACTCGGCGGTTGGGAGCAGTTCTTC.

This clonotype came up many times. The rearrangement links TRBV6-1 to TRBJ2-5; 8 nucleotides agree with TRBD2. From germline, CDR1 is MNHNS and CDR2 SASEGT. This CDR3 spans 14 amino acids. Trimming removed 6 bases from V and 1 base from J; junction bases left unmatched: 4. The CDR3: CASRPTSGQETQYF. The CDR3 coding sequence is TGTGCCAGCAGACCCACTAGCGGCCAAGAGACCCAGTACTTC.